Each of the 30 T cell receptor beta chains below was sequenced from the same sample in a study of CD8+ T cells in alopecia areata. In each case, RNA was isolated and then reverse transcribed into cDNA as the sequencing template. Sequenced by immunoSEQ multiplex PCR; TCRdb stores in-frame clones only, minus some. The table has approximately 57,000 clones, about 96% seen once. The sequencing used CD8+ T cells sorted from blood, collected at week 0. The receptors stem from a human donor with alopecia areata.

The chain joins TRBV7-9 to TRBJ1-1; no reliable D call. In germline, CDR1 is SEHNR, CDR2 FQNEAQ (reference sequence). Trimming removed 5 bases at V and 0 bases at J, with 19 bases between. The CDR3 is 17 residues long. CDR3 nucleotide sequence: TGTGCCAGCAGCCCTCGGGGTTCCTTGGTTGTGAACACTGAAGCTTTCTTT. Translating gives CASSPRGSLVVNTEAFF.

This clone was seen only a few times. The V and J genes are TRBV6-6 and TRBJ1-5; D is ambiguous. V shed 6 bases and J shed 11 bases, with 11 bases lying between them. This CDR3 is built from 11 residues. Germline CDR1 reads MNHNY; CDR2 reads SVGAGI (reference sequence). The CDR3 sequence: CASSRSASQHF. DNA of the CDR3: TGTGCCAGCAGCCGTAGCGCGTCCCAGCATTTT.

This chain uses TRBV27 with TRBJ1-1; D gene unclear. Trimming removed 5 bases from V and 1 base from J, with 2 bases in between. Germline V CDR1 and CDR2: MNHEY, SMNVEV (reference sequence). The CDR3 is made up of 11 amino acids. The CDR3 coding sequence is TGTGCCAGCAGTGCGAACACTGAAGCTTTCTTT. It is translated as CASSANTEAFF.

The V gene is TRBV19, the J gene TRBJ1-1, with D uncertain. V was pared by 8 bases and J by 1 base, with 5 bases between. The germline V gene has CDR1 LNHDA and CDR2 SQIVND (reference sequence). The CDR3 has 11 residues. CDR3 DNA sequence: TGTGCCAGTGGGCAGAACACTGAAGCTTTCTTT. The encoded protein is CASGQNTEAFF.

The J gene is TRBJ2-2, the V gene TRBV28; D call uncertain. CDR3 length equals 12 residues. Germline CDR1 MDHEN, CDR2 SYDVKM. With 6 bases removed from V and 6 bases from J, the gap between germline ends came to 8 bases. The CDR3 coding sequence is TGTGCCAGCAGCAAAATCGCCGGGGAGCTGTTTTTT. It is translated as CASSKIAGELFF.

The rearrangement links TRBV7-2 to TRBJ1-4; unclear D gene. The germline CDR1 and CDR2 sequences are SGHTA and FQGNSA. The CDR3 spans 13 residues. V was pared by 5 bases and J by 8 bases, with 12 bases between. Here the CDR3 reads CASSPHGQEKLFF. The CDR3 region has the DNA TGTGCCAGCAGCCCCCACGGGCAAGAAAAACTGTTTTTT.

The V gene is TRBV7-2, the J gene TRBJ2-1; 9 bases agree with TRBD2. The CDR3 has 15 residues. Trimming cost V 5 bases and J 5 bases; bases outside gene matches: 7. Germline assignment: CDR1 SGHTA and CDR2 FQGNSA. For the CDR3, the DNA is TGTGCCAGCAGCCCCCGGGCTAGCGGGAACAATGAGCAGTTCTTC. Amino acid sequence: CASSPRASGNNEQFF.

The J gene is TRBJ2-7, the V gene TRBV5-6; no definite D call. Germline values: CDR1 SGHDT, CDR2 YYEEEE. V was trimmed by 0 bases and J by 0 bases, leaving 7 bases between them. This CDR3 has 14 residues. The CDR3 bases are TGTGCCAGCAGCTTGGGGGTCGGCTCCTACGAGCAGTACTTC. Amino acid sequence: CASSLGVGSYEQYF. The complete variable domain, with remaining parts taken from reference TRBV5-6 and TRBJ2-7, reads DAGVTQSPTHLIKTRGQQVTLRCSPKSGHDTVSWYQQALGQGPQFIFQYYEEEERQRGNFPDRFSGHQFPNYSSELNVNALLLGDSALYLCASSLGVGSYEQYFGPGTRLTVT.

Notes on this clone: The sample carries other DNA sequences with the same CDR3. The chain joins TRBV27 to TRBJ1-4, with D possibly TRBD1 on 5 matching bases. Trimming pared 6 bases from V and 3 bases from J, leaving 14 bases between. Germline lookup yields CDR1 MNHEY and CDR2 SMNVEV (reference sequence). CDR3 length: 15 residues. CDR3: CASSPQAGSNEKLFF. CDR3 in DNA: TGTGCCAGCAGCCCACAGGCGGGGTCTAATGAAAAACTGTTTTTT.

The chain uses TRBV7-9 and TRBJ2-7, with 7 bases fitting TRBD2. The V segment lost 6 bases and the J segment 5 bases; nucleotides outside the gene matches: 10. The CDR3 is made up of 14 amino acids. Germline loops: CDR1 SEHNR, CDR2 FQNEAQ (reference sequence). The CDR3 loop is CASSEAGLPHEQYF. The DNA of the CDR3 is TGTGCCAGCAGTGAAGCGGGACTCCCGCACGAGCAGTACTTC.

The V gene is TRBV7-9, the J gene TRBJ2-7; D is possibly TRBD1 or TRBD2 (5 bases each). CDR1 and CDR2 (germline): SEHNR, FQNEAQ (reference sequence). V was cut by 1 base and J by 3 bases, with 10 bases left in between. CDR3 length: 14 residues. The CDR3, as DNA: TGTGCCAGCAGCTTAGAGGGGACGGGCTACGAGCAGTACTTC. Its protein product is CASSLEGTGYEQYF. Drawing the rest from reference TRBV7-9 and TRBJ2-7, the complete variable domain is DTGVSQNPRHKITKRGQNVTFRCDPISEHNRLYWYRQTLGQGPEFLTYFQNEAQLEKSRLLSDRFSAERPKGSFSTLEIQRTEQGDSAMYLCASSLEGTGYEQYFGPGTRLTVT.

The V call is TRBV30, the J call TRBJ1-4, with a tentative D call TRBD1 (5 bases). The germline V and J ends were trimmed by 6 bases and 8 bases, with 13 bases remaining between them. Germline assignment: CDR1 GTSNPN and CDR2 SVGIG (reference sequence). CDR3 size: 12 residues. CDR3 coding DNA: TGTGCCTGTGAAGGGGCGAGGGAAAAACTGTTTTTT. Protein product: CACEGAREKLFF.

The chain is built from TRBV9 and TRBJ1-1, with 7 nucleotides matching TRBD1. From germline, CDR1 is SGDLS and CDR2 YYNGEE. Germline trimming cut 4 bases from V and 1 base from J; bases unmatched to any gene: 13. The CDR3 is made up of 17 amino acids. The DNA for the CDR3 is TGTGCCAGCAGCCTACTCGATTCCGGGACAGAGAACACTGAAGCTTTCTTT. Protein: CASSLLDSGTENTEAFF.

The V and J genes are TRBV4-1 and TRBJ2-3; the D gene is possibly TRBD2 (5 bases). Germline loops: CDR1 MGHRA, CDR2 YSYEKL. This CDR3 is 13 amino acids long. V lost 6 bases, J lost 2 bases, and 9 bases lay in between. CDR3 in DNA: TGCGCCAGCAGTCAGGACTTCACAGATACGCAGTATTTT. Its protein is CASSQDFTDTQYF.

This chain uses TRBV9 with TRBJ2-7; TRBD2 aligns across 11 bases. CDR1 is SGDLS and CDR2 is YYNGEE in the germline V gene. The CDR3 is made up of 15 amino acids. With V trimmed by 2 bases and J by 2 bases, 3 bases remained unmatched. The CDR3 here is CASSVRSGGAYEQYF. CDR3 DNA sequence: TGTGCCAGCAGCGTCCGTAGCGGGGGGGCCTACGAGCAGTACTTC.

The chain carries TRBV5-4 and TRBJ2-1; 8 positions match TRBD2. This CDR3 comprises 13 residues. V lost 2 bases, J lost 7 bases, and 2 bases stayed unmatched. Germline V gives CDR1 SGHNT, CDR2 YYREEE (reference sequence). The CDR3 nucleotides read TGTGCCAGCAGCTTCGGGGGGGCGAATGAGCAGTTCTTC. It codes for CASSFGGANEQFF.

The chain carries TRBV7-9 and TRBJ2-1; 8 nucleotides match TRBD2. V lost 0 bases, J lost 2 bases, and 12 bases stayed unmatched. From germline, CDR1 is SEHNR and CDR2 FQNEAQ (reference sequence). This CDR3 has 19 residues. CDR3 region: CASSLAMRGALSTYNEQFF. DNA for the CDR3: TGTGCCAGCAGCTTAGCGATGCGGGGGGCCCTCTCTACCTACAATGAGCAGTTCTTC.

This sequence joins TRBV30 and TRBJ2-7; 7 positions match TRBD1. Germline V lookup: CDR1 GTSNPN, CDR2 SVGIG (reference sequence). CDR3 length: 13 amino acids. After removal of 1 base from V and 6 bases from J, the junction contained 6 bases not matched to a gene. The CDR3 DNA sequence: TGTGCCTGGAGTGGGACAGGAGAGGGCGAGCAGTACTTC. Residues: CAWSGTGEGEQYF. Based on the CDR3 plus reference TRBV30 and TRBJ2-7, the full variable domain is SQTIHQWPATLVQPVGSPLSLECTVEGTSNPNLYWYRQAAGRGLQLLFYSVGIGQISSEVPQNLSASRPQDRQFILSSKKLLLSDSGFYLCAWSGTGEGEQYFGPGTRLTVT.

The rearrangement links TRBV6-5 to TRBJ2-7; 8 bases match TRBD2. The CDR3 is 15 residues long. Germline V lookup: CDR1 MNHEY, CDR2 SVGAGI. J was trimmed by 3 bases and V by 0 bases; bases with no gene match: 4. The CDR3 sequence: CASSYSPSGYYEQYF. The CDR3 nucleotides read TGTGCCAGCAGTTACTCGCCTAGCGGGTACTACGAGCAGTACTTC.

This chain links TRBV2 with TRBJ2-3; 8 bases map to TRBD1. There are 15 residues in the CDR3. The V gene's germline CDR1 is SNHLY and CDR2 FYNNEI. V trimming: 4 bases; J trimming: 12 bases; junction bases outside the gene matches: 15. The CDR3 protein is CASSGMQGAMRDQYF. CDR3 DNA sequence: TGTGCCAGCAGTGGAATGCAGGGGGCGATGAGGGACCAGTATTTT.

J is TRBJ2-1 and V is TRBV7-9; 8 bases line up with TRBD1. Germline CDR1 reads SEHNR; CDR2 reads FQNEAQ (reference sequence). This CDR3 comprises 14 residues. After removal of 2 bases from V and 9 bases from J, the junction contained 6 bases not matched to a gene. The CDR3 reads CASSLPGQGGEQFF. CDR3 sequence (DNA): TGTGCCAGCAGCTTACCCGGACAGGGCGGTGAGCAGTTCTTC.

This rearrangement joins TRBV7-2 to TRBJ2-1; D may match TRBD1 or TRBD2 (5 bases each). With 2 bases removed from V and 0 bases from J, the gap between germline ends came to 8 bases. Germline CDR1 reads SGHTA; CDR2 reads FQGNSA. The CDR3 contains 15 residues. The CDR3 DNA follows: TGTGCCAGCAGCTTAAGGGACGGCTCCTACAATGAGCAGTTCTTC. It yields the protein CASSLRDGSYNEQFF. Looking up the rest from reference TRBV7-2 and TRBJ2-1 gives the full variable domain: GAGVSQSPSNKVTEKGKDVELRCDPISGHTALYWYRQSLGQGLEFLIYFQGNSAPDKSGLPSDRFSAERTGGSVSTLTIQRTQQEDSAVYLCASSLRDGSYNEQFFGPGTRLTVL.

The gene calls are TRBV5-6 and TRBJ1-1; D is undetermined. The ends were cut back, 2 bases at V and 6 bases at J, with 14 bases in the middle. CDR3 length equals 14 residues. The germline V gene has CDR1 SGHDT and CDR2 YYEEEE. The CDR3 here is CASSLEGLFSEAFF. CDR3 bases: TGTGCCAGCAGCTTAGAGGGTCTTTTCTCTGAAGCTTTCTTT.

The chain is built from TRBV5-6 and TRBJ2-3, with D hard to call. The V and J ends lost 5 bases and 6 bases respectively, with 7 bases between them. Germline V gives CDR1 SGHDT, CDR2 YYEEEE. The CDR3 is 11 amino acids. CDR3 bases: TGTGCCAGCAGTTACGAGGATACGCAGTATTTT. It encodes CASSYEDTQYF.

The rearrangement links TRBV4-1 to TRBJ2-3, with 12 nucleotides matching TRBD2. CDR1 and CDR2 (germline): MGHRA, YSYEKL. The CDR3 loop spans 17 amino acids. V trimming: 4 bases; J trimming: 2 bases; junction bases outside the gene matches: 7. The CDR3 sequence: CASSRRLAGEATDTQYF. In nucleotides, the CDR3 is TGCGCCAGCAGCCGCCGACTAGCGGGGGAAGCCACAGATACGCAGTATTTT.

V gene TRBV7-9 combines with J gene TRBJ2-1; TRBD2 agrees at 10 bases. Germline V gene lookup returns CDR1 SEHNR and CDR2 FQNEAQ (reference sequence). The CDR3 sequence is 16 residues long. V shed 3 bases and J 15 bases; nucleotides not matched to a gene: 17. This CDR3 is CASSLPGTLAGDGWFF. For the CDR3, the DNA is TGTGCCAGCAGCTTGCCGGGGACCCTAGCGGGGGACGGGTGGTTCTTC.

V is TRBV5-4 and J is TRBJ2-7; D may match TRBD1 or TRBD2 (6 bases each). The germline V gene encodes CDR1 SGHNT and CDR2 YYREEE (reference sequence). The CDR3 contains 13 residues. With 4 bases removed from V and 5 bases from J, the gap between germline ends came to 13 bases. Here the CDR3 DNA reads TGTGCCAGCAGCCCCCCGGGGGCGGACGAGCAGTACTTC. Its translation: CASSPPGADEQYF. The full variable domain, completed using reference TRBV5-4 and TRBJ2-7, is ETGVTQSPTHLIKTRGQQVTLRCSSQSGHNTVSWYQQALGQGPQFIFQYYREEENGRGNFPPRFSGLQFPNYSSELNVNALELDDSALYLCASSPPGADEQYFGPGTRLTVT.

The rearrangement joins TRBV6-6 to TRBJ1-1; 8 nucleotides align to TRBD1. The ends lost 1 base at V and 8 bases at J; junction bases unmatched: 6. The CDR3 sequence is 14 residues long. Germline V lookup: CDR1 MNHNY, CDR2 SVGAGI (reference sequence). CDR3 loop: CASSYWPQGGEAFF. The CDR3 coding sequence is TGTGCCAGCAGTTACTGGCCACAGGGGGGAGAAGCTTTCTTT.

The rearrangement uses TRBV6-5 and TRBJ2-1; no clear D gene. Trimming shortened V by 2 bases and J by 10 bases, and 12 bases separated the two germline ends. The germline gives CDR1 MNHEY, CDR2 SVGAGI. The length of the CDR3 is 13 residues. CDR3 sequence: CASSYDMDGEQFF. DNA for the CDR3: TGTGCCAGCAGTTACGACATGGACGGCGAGCAGTTCTTC.

The CDR3 DNA sequence: TGCGCCAGCAGCCCGAGGGTCGCTAGCGGGCCAAGGGAGCAGTTCTTC. It is translated as CASSPRVASGPREQFF. The rearrangement links TRBV4-3 to TRBJ2-1; 8 bases line up with TRBD2. Germline V lookup: CDR1 LGHNA, CDR2 YSLEER. CDR3 size: 16 residues. V was clipped by 4 bases and J by 10 bases; unmatched bases: 15.